The clone carrying this T cell receptor beta chain has at least ten counts. Its antigen is as yet unknown. This specimen comes from a study of T cells in Graves' hyperthyroidism and ophthalmopathy. Study-wide results and caveats: Appearing also in blood were most of the thyroid clonotypes expanded above 0.001.

The CDR3 extends over 16 amino acids. Unmatched junction bases numbered 5, after V lost 1 base and J lost 5 bases. Germline lookup yields CDR1 SGHTA and CDR2 FQGNSA. Diagnosis rested on symptoms, serum thyroxine and TRAb, thyroid ultrasound, and orbital computed tomography. Amplification of TCR beta CDR3 regions used RNA as the template. First-round RT-PCR with HTBI primers amplified the TCR CDR3 region. Each CDR3 protein gets one entry after TCRdb re-called the multiplex PCR reads with MiXCR. The table includes hundreds of thousands of distinct CDR3 sequences, about a sixth detected once. The J gene is TRBJ1-5, the V gene TRBV7-2, with TRBD1 matching over 10 bases. The sequenced sample was blood. The sequence was obtained from a woman aged 60-70 years with Graves' ophthalmopathy. CDR3 loop: CASSLVGTGEHQPQHF. In DNA, the CDR3 is TGTGCCAGCAGCTTAGTTGGGACAGGGGAGCATCAGCCCCAGCATTTT.